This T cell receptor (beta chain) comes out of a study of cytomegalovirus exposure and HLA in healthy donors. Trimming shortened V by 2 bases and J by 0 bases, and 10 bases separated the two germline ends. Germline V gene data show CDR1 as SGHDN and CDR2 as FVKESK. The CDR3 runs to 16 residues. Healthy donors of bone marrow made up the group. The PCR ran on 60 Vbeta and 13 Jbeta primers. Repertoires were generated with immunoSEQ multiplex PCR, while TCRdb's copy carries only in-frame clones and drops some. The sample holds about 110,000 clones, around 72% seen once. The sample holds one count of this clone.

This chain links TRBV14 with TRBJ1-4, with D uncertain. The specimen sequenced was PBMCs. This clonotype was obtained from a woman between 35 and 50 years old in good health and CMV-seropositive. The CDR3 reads CASSQWTGATNEKLFF. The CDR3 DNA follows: TGTGCCAGCAGCCAATGGACGGGAGCAACTAATGAAAAACTGTTTTTT.